This passage covers 9 T cell receptor beta chains from one sample sequenced in a study of cytomegalovirus exposure and HLA in healthy donors. Use of 60 Vbeta and 13 Jbeta primers characterized the PCR. Using immunoSEQ multiplex PCR, the repertoire was profiled, and TCRdb retains in-frame clones only, with some absent. Here the sample spans about 200,000 clones, approximately 81% being singletons. The source material was PBMCs. The receptor source for this set is a man between 25 and 39 years old in good health and CMV-seronegative.

This chain connects TRBV18 to TRBJ1-6; no definite D call. Trimming removed 2 bases at V and 10 bases at J, with 24 bases between. The CDR3 consists of 18 residues. CDR1 and CDR2 (germline): KGHSH, LQKENI. The CDR3: CASSPGPLSGVPHSPLHF. The CDR3 nucleotides read TGTGCCAGCTCACCAGGTCCCCTCAGCGGAGTGCCCCACTCACCCCTCCACTTT. The full variable domain, with the rest looked up from reference TRBV18 and TRBJ1-6, is NAGVMQNPRHLVRRRGQEARLRCSPMKGHSHVYWYRQLPEEGLKFMVYLQKENIIDESGMPKERFSAEFPKEGPSILRIQQVVRGDSAAYFCASSPGPLSGVPHSPLHFGNGTRLTVT.

This chain links TRBV28 with TRBJ2-7; D is perhaps TRBD1 (6 bases). V gave up 4 bases and J gave up 3 bases, with 13 bases separating them. From germline, CDR1 is MDHEN and CDR2 SYDVKM. The CDR3 contains 14 residues. CDR3 in amino acids: CASSSRQAIYEQYF. Here the CDR3 DNA reads TGTGCCAGCAGTTCAAGACAGGCAATCTACGAGCAGTACTTC.

This clone was seen a single time. The gene calls are TRBV27 and TRBJ2-3; D not certain. Germline lookup yields CDR1 MNHEY and CDR2 SMNVEV (reference sequence). The CDR3 spans 17 residues. V gave up 5 bases and J gave up 1 base, with 19 bases separating them. CDR3 bases: TGTGCCAGCAGTCCACCCGAGGTTCCCTCCCGCACAGATACGCAGTATTTT. Translated: CASSPPEVPSRTDTQYF.

The gene calls are TRBV7-6 and TRBJ2-3; 7 nucleotides line up with TRBD1. V gave up 1 base and J gave up 2 bases; unmatched junction bases: 3. The CDR3 is 15 residues long. Germline CDR1 SGHVS, CDR2 FNYEAQ. CDR3 DNA: TGTGCCAGCAGCTTAGAGGGGGCTTTCACAGATACGCAGTATTTT. Translation: CASSLEGAFTDTQYF.

V and J are TRBV5-6 and TRBJ2-7; a possible D gene is TRBD2 (6 bases). V lost 3 bases, J lost 2 bases, and 12 bases lay in between. CDR1 SGHDT and CDR2 YYEEEE come from the germline V gene. This CDR3 region has 14 residues. The CDR3 nucleotides read TGTGCCAGCAGCTCGGGACTCTCGACCTACGAGCAGTACTTC. Its protein product is CASSSGLSTYEQYF.

This clone was observed once. The chain recombines TRBV19 with TRBJ1-2; the match to TRBD1 covers 7 bases. V gave up 2 bases and J gave up 4 bases; unmatched junction bases: 7. The CDR3 spans 15 residues. Germline V gives CDR1 LNHDA, CDR2 SQIVND (reference sequence). For the CDR3, the DNA is TGTGCCAGTAGTATATCCGGCAGGGGGACCTATGGCTACACCTTC. It codes for CASSISGRGTYGYTF.

The genes are TRBV6-1 and TRBJ2-7; possible D gene TRBD2, 7 bases. The germline CDR1 and CDR2 sequences are MNHNS and SASEGT. V gave up 4 bases and J gave up 0 bases, with 16 bases separating them. The CDR3 is 16 amino acids. The CDR3 DNA sequence: TGTGCCAGCAGTGTTGGGGCGGGGGCGAGCTCCTACGAGCAGTACTTC. It codes for CASSVGAGASSYEQYF.

This chain joins TRBV6-5 and TRBJ1-6; the D gene is possibly TRBD1 (5 bases). This CDR3 spans 15 amino acids. Trimming left V 7 bases short and J 2 bases short, with 12 bases between. CDR1 is MNHEY, CDR2 SVGAGI, per germline. The CDR3, as DNA: TGTGCCAGCAAGATACAGGTTACCTATAATTCACCCCTCCACTTT. This sequence encodes CASKIQVTYNSPLHF.

The CDR3 loop reads CASSSTGFSYEQYF. In nucleotides, the CDR3 is TGTGCCAGCAGTTCAACAGGGTTCTCCTACGAGCAGTACTTC. The chain combines TRBV28 with TRBJ2-7; a possible D gene is TRBD1 (6 bases). Trimming took 4 bases from V and 0 from J, leaving 10 bases between them. There are 14 residues in the CDR3. Germline CDR1 MDHEN, CDR2 SYDVKM.